The clone carrying this T cell receptor beta chain has a count of ten or more. Its specificity is not known. These data originate in a study of neurological immune-mediated disorders. Overall study results and limits: Expansion of TCR clones was greatest in HTLV-1-associated myelopathy and smallest in multiple sclerosis, where it fell below that of healthy controls.

In Maryland, USA, blood bank volunteers were the healthy controls. The CDR3 sequence is 15 residues long. Germline V gene data show CDR1 as SGHTA and CDR2 as FQGNSA. Trimming cost V 2 bases and J 6 bases; bases outside gene matches: 6. With 10-nucleotide random UMIs included, cDNA was synthesized by 5'RACE. TCRdb reprocessed the 5' RACE reads with MiXCR, giving one entry per CDR3 protein. This table has some 53,000 distinct CDR3 sequences, about 15% appearing once. The specimen was PBMCs. V and J are TRBV7-2 and TRBJ1-5; 8 nucleotides agree with TRBD1. The TCR originated in a man in his 60s in good health. CDR3 region: CASSLKGQVFQPQHF. CDR3 DNA: TGTGCCAGCAGCTTAAAGGGACAGGTGTTTCAGCCCCAGCATTTT.